This TCR beta chain stems from a study of OX40 agonist ivuxolimab in advanced cancers. Using immunoSEQ multiplex PCR, the repertoire was profiled, and TCRdb retains in-frame clones only, with some absent. The profile shows about 120,000 clones, 80% to 90% of them singletons. The length of the CDR3 is 13 residues. Trimming pared 4 bases from V and 2 bases from J, leaving 6 bases between. The germline V gene has CDR1 SQVTM and CDR2 ANQGSEA. The input for sequencing was CD4+ or CD8+ T cells sorted from blood, taken in a trial of the OX40 agonist ivuxolimab. The TCR originated in an adult with an advanced solid tumor such as melanoma, head and neck, liver or kidney cancer. This sequence joins TRBV29-1 and TRBJ2-6, with D unclear. The CDR3 DNA reads TGCAGCGTTGGGCCGACTGGGGCCAACGTCCTGACTTTC. Amino acids: CSVGPTGANVLTF.